This T cell receptor beta chain was identified in a study of T cells in Graves' hyperthyroidism and ophthalmopathy. Study-wide findings and caveats: Blood also held most thyroid clonotypes expanded beyond 0.001.

What was amplified from RNA transcripts were TCR beta CDR3 regions. RT-PCR in the first round (using the HTBI primer set) targeted the TCR CDR3. TCRdb used MiXCR to reprocess the multiplex PCR reads, holding one entry per CDR3 protein. The sample contains under 300,000 distinct CDR3 sequences, 10% to 15% of which appear only once. This clonotype was seen repeatedly, ten times or more. Its antigen remains unidentified. Sample: blood. This clonotype originated in a woman in her twenties or thirties with Graves' hyperthyroidism that later progressed to Graves' ophthalmopathy.

CDR3 DNA: TGTGCCAGCAGTTTAGAGGGGGCTAAGGATGAGCAGTTCTTC. The encoded protein is CASSLEGAKDEQFF. V usage is TRBV12-3 or TRBV12-4 and J usage is TRBJ2-1; TRBD1 aligns across 7 bases. This CDR3 contains 14 residues. Trimming took 1 base from V and 8 from J; bases not matched to a gene: 5.